The 23 T cell receptor beta chains in this list originate from one sample, sequenced in a study of CD8+CD57+ T cells in acquired aplastic anemia. Sequencing involved patients with CD8+CD57+ cell expansion previously shown by flow cytometry. Genomic DNA, the template, was used for profiling of the TCR beta VDJ and CDR3. One entry per CDR3 protein, called by TCRdb with MiXCR from the reads. The sample comprises about 240,000 distinct CDR3 sequences, around 43% of which are singletons, and 7.8% rests with the top ten. Sequenced: sorted CD4+, CD8+, or CD8+CD57+ T cells (not recorded which) from PBMCs. These TCRs come from a human donor with aplastic anemia.

At least ten counts were recorded for this clonotype. The J gene is TRBJ2-1, the V gene TRBV4-1; 15 nucleotides line up with TRBD2. Germline trimming cut 6 bases from V and 5 bases from J; bases unmatched to any gene: 11. The CDR3 runs to 18 residues. From germline, CDR1 is MGHRA and CDR2 YSYEKL. As DNA, the CDR3 is TGCGCCAGCAGTCGGACTAGCGGGAGGGCCTTAACGGACAATGAGCAGTTCTTC. Translated, it gives CASSRTSGRALTDNEQFF.

In its sample, this clonotype was seen many times. The chain recombines TRBV5-1 with TRBJ1-6, with D possibly TRBD1 on 5 matching bases. Germline lookup yields CDR1 SGHRS and CDR2 YFSETQ. V lost 4 bases and J lost 7, with 15 bases in between. The CDR3 has 15 amino acids. CDR3 nucleotides: TGCGCCAGCAGCGCCCGGGACCGAACCAATTCACCCCTCCACTTT. As protein: CASSARDRTNSPLHF.

Remarks on this clonotype: At one end, the junction sequence differs from germline, possibly due to a read error. The J gene is TRBJ2-7, the V gene TRBV29-1; TRBD1 or TRBD2 may be the D gene (6 bases each). In germline, CDR1 is SQVTM, CDR2 ANQGSEA. This CDR3 comprises 13 residues. The CDR3 sequence is CSVAVRKGGEQYF. DNA for the CDR3: TGCAGCGTTGCGGTAAGGAAGGGGGGAGAGCAATACTTC.

Comments on this clonotype: A junction boundary mismatches the germline segment, possibly from a read error. J is TRBJ2-1 and V is TRBV5-1, with TRBD1 matching 8 bases. Germline V gene lookup returns CDR1 SGHRS and CDR2 YFSETQ. There are 13 residues in the CDR3. DNA of the CDR3: TGTGCCAGCAGCTTGACAGGGGTCCGTTCAGGGTTCTTC. Encoded protein: CASSLTGVRSGFF.

The chain is built from TRBV9 and TRBJ1-2, with unresolved D. The CDR3 extends over 14 amino acids. V was shortened by 0 bases and J by 4 bases, with 10 bases between the two germline ends. Germline V gene sequence: CDR1 SGDLS, CDR2 YYNGEE. The CDR3 protein is CASSVAPSFYGYTF. The CDR3 region has the DNA TGTGCCAGCAGCGTAGCTCCCAGTTTCTATGGCTACACCTTC.

There are a few counts of this clonotype. The chain has TRBV27 and TRBJ2-1; D remains unclear. Germline values: CDR1 MNHEY, CDR2 SMNVEV (reference sequence). The CDR3 runs 13 residues. The V and J ends lost 3 bases and 7 bases respectively, with 10 bases between them. CDR3 in DNA: TGTGCCAGCAGTTTGACCACCGGGAATGAGCAGTTCTTC. Protein product: CASSLTTGNEQFF.

This clonotype was recorded many times. V gene TRBV2 combines with J gene TRBJ2-5; 12 bases map to TRBD2. Germline V lookup: CDR1 SNHLY, CDR2 FYNNEI. The CDR3 covers 18 residues. Trimming took 3 bases from V and 5 from J; bases not matched to a gene: 13. The CDR3 DNA follows: TGTGCCAGCAGTGATTTTCCGACTAGCGGGAGCTGGAAGGAGACCCAGTACTTC. The encoded protein is CASSDFPTSGSWKETQYF.

This clonotype was recorded a few times. One junction end disagrees with the germline gene, perhaps due to a read error. J is TRBJ1-2 and V is TRBV30; D remains unclear. Germline values: CDR1 GTSNPN, CDR2 SVGIG (reference sequence). The CDR3 has 12 amino acids. CDR3 region: CAWIRLNYGYTF. DNA of the CDR3: TGTGCATGGATACGGCTGAACTATGGCTACACCTTC.

CDR3 coding DNA: TGCAGTGTGGAAGAGACCCAGTACTTC. Translating gives CSVEETQYF. The rearrangement links TRBV20-1 to TRBJ2-5; D is ambiguous. Germline assignment: CDR1 DFQATT and CDR2 SNEGSKA (reference sequence). The CDR3 consists of 9 residues. The V gene lost 7 bases and the J gene lost 3 bases, with 3 bases spanning the gap.

This clonotype came up many times. This chain joins TRBV7-9 and TRBJ2-7, with 8 bases aligning to TRBD2. CDR1 and CDR2 (germline): SEHNR, FQNEAQ (reference sequence). V shed 5 bases, J shed 0 bases, and the junction held 9 bases outside the gene matches. The CDR3 covers 16 residues. CDR3 region: CASSGDSGTYSYEQYF. CDR3 in DNA: TGTGCCAGCAGCGGAGATAGCGGGACCTACTCCTACGAGCAGTACTTC.

This clonotype showed up many times. The chain combines TRBV12-5 with TRBJ2-7; D not resolved. The germline CDR1 and CDR2 sequences are LGHNT and FRNRAP. The CDR3 is 12 amino acids. V lost 0 bases and J 6 bases, leaving 6 bases between the germline ends. CDR3 in DNA: TGTGCTAGTGGTTTGGTCTTGCGCGAGCAGTACTTC. It specifies CASGLVLREQYF.

V gene TRBV7-9 combines with J gene TRBJ2-7; 10 positions match TRBD1. Germline CDR1 SEHNR, CDR2 FQNEAQ (reference sequence). The J segment lost 5 bases and the V segment lost 4 bases, leaving 8 bases of the junction unmatched. This CDR3 is 15 amino acids long. The CDR3 protein is CASSSATGTGDEQYF. CDR3 DNA: TGTGCCAGCAGCTCGGCCACCGGGACAGGGGACGAGCAGTACTTC.

The chain joins TRBV25-1 to TRBJ2-3; D gene unclear. The germline V gene encodes CDR1 MGHDK and CDR2 SYGVNS. Trimming left V 4 bases short and J 4 bases short, with 12 bases between. This CDR3 is built from 14 residues. The chain's CDR3 is CASSALWEADTQYF. DNA of the CDR3: TGTGCCAGCAGTGCCCTATGGGAAGCAGATACGCAGTATTTT.

This clonotype was counted between two and nine times. The gene calls are TRBV9 and TRBJ1-6; TRBD1 might be the D (6 bases). Germline loops: CDR1 SGDLS, CDR2 YYNGEE. The CDR3 sequence is 14 residues long. Trimming shortened V by 5 bases and J by 6 bases, and 12 bases separated the two germline ends. In DNA form, the CDR3 reads TGTGCCAGCAGGGGGGGCGAAGGTAATTCACCCCTCCACTTT. Its translation is CASRGGEGNSPLHF.

Note on this clonotype: Because it lacks the conserved phenylalanine or tryptophan at the end, this CDR3 is likely a read error. It is unclear where the CDR3 begins or ends on the DNA, so no DNA is shown, and the CDR3 is as TCRdb lists it. V usage is TRBV10-3 and J usage is TRBJ1-6. Including both end residues, the CDR3 is 12 amino acids long. Germline CDR1 reads ENHRY; CDR2 reads SYGVKD. The CDR3: CAISGRWGGGYL.

This clonotype was observed a handful of times. The CDR3 sequence: CASSQGVRGMNTEAFF. In DNA form, the CDR3 reads TGTGCCAGCAGCCAAGGAGTCAGGGGTATGAACACTGAAGCTTTCTTT. The chain uses TRBV3-1 and TRBJ1-1; D is perhaps TRBD1 (6 bases). Germline V gene sequence: CDR1 LGHDT, CDR2 YNNKEL (reference sequence). This CDR3 comprises 16 residues. The V end lost 1 base, the J end lost 0 bases, and 12 bases lay between the germline ends.

There are many counts of this clonotype. The chain employs TRBV13 and TRBJ2-2; 12 bases line up with TRBD2. Germline CDR1 is PRHDT and CDR2 is FYEKMQ (reference sequence). Trimming cost V 5 bases and J 5 bases; bases outside gene matches: 0. This CDR3 region has 14 residues. CDR3 bases: TGTGCCAGCAGCCTAGCGGGGGGGACCGGGGAGCTGTTTTTT. Its protein product is CASSLAGGTGELFF. The variable domain in full, with the rest retrieved from reference TRBV13 and TRBJ2-2, is AAGVIQSPRHLIKEKRETATLKCYPIPRHDTVYWYQQGPGQDPQFLISFYEKMQSDKGSIPDRFSAQQFSDYHSELNMSSLELGDSALYFCASSLAGGTGELFFGEGSRLTVL.

In its sample, this clonotype was seen many times. The genes are TRBV15 and TRBJ2-1; D uncertain. The CDR3 contains 18 residues. The germline V gene encodes CDR1 LNHNV and CDR2 YYDKDF (reference sequence). Trimming took off 4 bases at V and 4 bases at J, with 23 bases between the two ends. The CDR3 DNA is TGTGCCACCAGCATACCGAATCAGGCTTACAAGACTTACAATGAGCAGTTCTTC. Translating gives CATSIPNQAYKTYNEQFF.

In its sample, this clonotype was seen a few times. The V call is TRBV10-3, the J call TRBJ2-7, with D perhaps TRBD1 (6 bases). Germline V CDR1 and CDR2: ENHRY, SYGVKD. Trimming removed 6 bases from V and 5 bases from J, with 17 bases in between. CDR3 length equals 14 residues. The CDR3 DNA reads TGTGCCATCAGCGGGGCAGGGGCGTCCCACGAGCAGTACTTC. It is translated as CAISGAGASHEQYF.

This clonotype was counted between two and nine times. The chain uses TRBV6-2 or TRBV6-3 and TRBJ1-1, with TRBD1 matching 7 bases. Germline V gene data show CDR1 as MNHEY and CDR2 as SVGEGT. The length of the CDR3 is 14 residues. V lost 6 bases to trimming and J lost 6 bases; unmatched junction nucleotides: 10. The CDR3 bases are TGTGCCAGCAGCCACGACAGGGTATTCGCTGAAGCTTTCTTT. It yields the protein CASSHDRVFAEAFF.

A note on this clonotype: At one end, the junction sequence differs from germline, possibly due to a read error. This chain joins TRBV7-3 and TRBJ2-7; perhaps D is TRBD1 or TRBD2 (5 bases each). CDR3 length: 14 residues. Germline lookup yields CDR1 SGHTA and CDR2 FQGTGA. The CDR3: CASSPGAGTDEQCF. The CDR3 nucleotides read TGTGCTAGCAGCCCGGGCGCAGGGACGGACGAGCAGTGCTTC.

The V gene is TRBV10-1, the J gene TRBJ2-5, with D hard to call. V was shortened by 3 bases and J by 0 bases, with 5 bases between the two germline ends. Germline CDR1 reads WNHNN; CDR2 reads SYGVQD (reference sequence). The CDR3 has 13 amino acids. The CDR3 nucleotides read TGCGCCAGCAGTGACCAGTACCAAGAGACCCAGTACTTC. Translation gives CASSDQYQETQYF.

Points on this clonotype: Since the CDR3 does not end with the conserved phenylalanine or tryptophan, this likely comes from a read error. The DNA is omitted, as the CDR3 cannot be located on it reliably, and the CDR3 follows TCRdb's listing. This chain connects TRBV7-2 to TRBJ2-2; the table assigns TRBD2, which was not confirmed against the DNA. The CDR3 length equals 14 residues, ends included. Germline assignment: CDR1 SGHTA and CDR2 FQGNSA. CDR3 in amino acids: CASSLQGEDRGAVV.